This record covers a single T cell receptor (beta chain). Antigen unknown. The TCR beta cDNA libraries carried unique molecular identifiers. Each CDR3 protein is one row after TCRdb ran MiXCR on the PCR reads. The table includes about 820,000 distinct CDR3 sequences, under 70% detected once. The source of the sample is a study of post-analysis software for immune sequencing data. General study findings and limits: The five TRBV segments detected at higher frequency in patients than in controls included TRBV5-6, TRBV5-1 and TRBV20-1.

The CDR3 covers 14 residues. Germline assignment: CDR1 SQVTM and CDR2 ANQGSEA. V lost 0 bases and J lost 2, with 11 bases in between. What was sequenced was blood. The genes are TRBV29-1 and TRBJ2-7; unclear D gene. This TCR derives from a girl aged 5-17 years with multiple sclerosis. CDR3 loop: CSVEDPLIPYEQYF. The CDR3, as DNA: TGCAGCGTTGAAGACCCCCTTATTCCCTACGAGCAGTACTTC.